This T cell receptor (beta chain) was identified in a study of blood T cell repertoires in COVID-19 (dated by TCRdb to the early 2020s). Study-wide context: Samples covering the acute and convalescent phases of COVID-19 were provided by collaborators in the United States, Italy and Spain. The repertoires were released in a freely available public database meant as a resource for research on the immune response to SARS-CoV-2. The samples were drawn from two sources: the first 160 participants of the ongoing ImmuneRACE study, and 950 to 1,500 subjects contributed by 6 global collaborators. The prospective study material was composed of cDNA or gDNA derived from T cells, B-cell-depleted T cells, or PBMCs. Sample metadata almost always included a de-identified subject ID, COVID-19 status, age in years and sex. Where HLA class I and class II types were available, the types were taken from metadata supplied by the sample provider, not from assay-based typing. Subjects who had been exposed to COVID-19, were actively infected with it, or had recovered from it provided the deeply sampled blood TCRbeta repertoires that made up the dataset.

TCRbeta CDR3 regions were amplified from genomic DNA using the immunoSEQ Assay, a bias-controlled multiplex PCR. The authors processed their data as follows. The number of nucleated cells in each sample was estimated from the amplification of reference gene primers within the assay. To quantify the absolute abundance of each unique TCRbeta CDR3 rearrangement, sequence reads were collapsed and filtered. For each sample, productive Simpson clonality was calculated as the square root of Simpson's diversity index over productive rearrangements. TCRdb limited this immuneACCESS table to in-frame rearrangements with V and J called. A share of clones is missing; checked studies link under half to unresolved V genes, and the rest is unexplained. The V and J calls and clone size are taken from that table; D and trimming were inferred from the DNA. For this sample there are hundreds of thousands of clones; roughly 88% appear just once. The biggest ten clones account for approximately 6.6% of the sample.

Note on this clone: It lacks a known antigen. No base qualities exist here, and no much larger clone lies one base off it.

What the authors observed across the whole study: The quantity of clinical and demographic metadata differed by source and by participant and was supplied without curation.

Samples from volunteer blood donors who had recovered from COVID-19 were contributed by a second Seattle source. Collaborating institutions collected whole blood in K2EDTA tubes following their own protocols. Collaborator samples were shipped for TCRbeta analysis as frozen whole blood, isolated PBMCs, or DNA extracted from either sample type. The CDR3 runs 14 residues from the cysteine to the phenylalanine. Kept here is only the CDR3 DNA, which spans 42 bases and is read in frame from base 1. According to the germline V gene, CDR1 reads SGHTA and CDR2 reads FQGNSA. V drops 1 base and J drops 6 bases, leaving 10 bases in between.

The sequence is built from TRBV7-2 and TRBJ1-5; perhaps TRBD1 is the D gene, with 6 bases matching. This TCR was recovered from a woman aged 25 to 39 who had recovered from COVID-19. Sequenced input: peripheral blood. The CDR3 loop reads CASSLVRGSQPQHF. The nucleotide sequence is given as TGTGCCAGCAGCTTAGTCAGGGGAAGTCAGCCCCAGCATTTT.